In this sample, the clone carrying this T cell receptor (beta chain) turned up many times. The antigen is not known. These data are taken from a study of T cell repertoires in cytomegalovirus infection. Study results and limitations: In two of eight donors, the top clonotype was HLA-C-restricted CMV-specific.

The germline CDR1 and CDR2 sequences are SQVTM and ANQGSEA. This CDR3 region has 11 residues. With 1 base removed from V and 0 bases from J, the gap between germline ends came to 0 bases. MiXCR, applied by TCRdb to the reads, yields one record per CDR3 protein. The table records over 100,000 distinct CDR3 sequences, around 30% of them present only once. The input for sequencing was CD8+ T cells from cultured PBMCs, taken from culture after CMV antigen stimulation. The genes are TRBV29-1 and TRBJ1-1; no definite D call. The TCR comes from a human donor in good health (CMV status not recorded). Some clones in this sample may be carry-over from other donors' samples. CDR3 sequence: CSVEVNTEAFF. The CDR3 bases are TGCAGCGTTGAAGTGAACACTGAAGCTTTCTTT.